This TCR beta chain was sequenced for a study of T-cell reconstitution after alpha-beta-depleted transplantation in children. On this clonotype: Its antigen is as yet unknown.

The CDR3 runs to 15 residues. Germline V gene lookup returns CDR1 LNHDA and CDR2 SQIVND (reference sequence). The V and J ends lost 5 bases and 3 bases respectively, with 14 bases between them. Unique molecular identifiers featured in how the TCRbeta library was prepared. TCRdb re-called the PCR reads with MiXCR, one entry per CDR3 protein. The table lists 600,000 to 800,000 distinct CDR3 sequences, under 15% of them singletons. Regarding the study as a whole: By one year post-transplant, T-cell counts and diversity largely arose from T cells that were newly produced.

This clonotype originated in a girl aged 2 to 9 with congenital amegakaryocytic thrombocytopenia, due to receive a stem cell transplant. The input for sequencing was PBMCs, taken before TCRalphabeta/CD19-depleted stem cell transplant. The chain employs TRBV19 and TRBJ2-1, with D perhaps matching TRBD1 or TRBD2 (7 bases each). The CDR3, as DNA: TGTGCCAGTAGTGGGGGAGGGGGCATCTACAATGAGCAGTTCTTC. Translated, it gives CASSGGGGIYNEQFF.